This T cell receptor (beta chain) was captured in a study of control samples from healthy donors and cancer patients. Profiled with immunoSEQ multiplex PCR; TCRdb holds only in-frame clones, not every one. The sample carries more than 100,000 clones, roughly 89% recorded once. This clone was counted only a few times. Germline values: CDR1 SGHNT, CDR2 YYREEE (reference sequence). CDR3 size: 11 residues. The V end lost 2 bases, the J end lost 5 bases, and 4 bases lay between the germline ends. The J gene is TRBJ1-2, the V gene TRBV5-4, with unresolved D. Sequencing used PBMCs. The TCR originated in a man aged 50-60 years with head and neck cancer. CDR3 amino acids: CASSFGYGYTF. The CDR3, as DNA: TGTGCCAGCAGCTTCGGTTATGGCTACACCTTC.